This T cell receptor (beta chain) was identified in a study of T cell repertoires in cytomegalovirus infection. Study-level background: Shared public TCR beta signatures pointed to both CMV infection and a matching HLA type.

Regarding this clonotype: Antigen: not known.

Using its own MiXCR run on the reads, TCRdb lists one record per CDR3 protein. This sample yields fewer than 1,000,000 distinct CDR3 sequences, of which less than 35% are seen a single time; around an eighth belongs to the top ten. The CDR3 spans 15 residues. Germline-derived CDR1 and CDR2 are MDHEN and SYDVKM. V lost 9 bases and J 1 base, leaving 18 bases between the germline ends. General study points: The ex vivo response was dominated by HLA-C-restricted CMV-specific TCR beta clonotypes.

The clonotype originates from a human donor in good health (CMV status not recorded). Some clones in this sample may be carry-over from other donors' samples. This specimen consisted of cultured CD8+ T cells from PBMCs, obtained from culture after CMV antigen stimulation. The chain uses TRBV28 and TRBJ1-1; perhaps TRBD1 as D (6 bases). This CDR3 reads CASSIHGGRNTEAFF. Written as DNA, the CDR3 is TGTGCCAGTAGTATCCACGGGGGGCGGAACACTGAAGCTTTCTTT.